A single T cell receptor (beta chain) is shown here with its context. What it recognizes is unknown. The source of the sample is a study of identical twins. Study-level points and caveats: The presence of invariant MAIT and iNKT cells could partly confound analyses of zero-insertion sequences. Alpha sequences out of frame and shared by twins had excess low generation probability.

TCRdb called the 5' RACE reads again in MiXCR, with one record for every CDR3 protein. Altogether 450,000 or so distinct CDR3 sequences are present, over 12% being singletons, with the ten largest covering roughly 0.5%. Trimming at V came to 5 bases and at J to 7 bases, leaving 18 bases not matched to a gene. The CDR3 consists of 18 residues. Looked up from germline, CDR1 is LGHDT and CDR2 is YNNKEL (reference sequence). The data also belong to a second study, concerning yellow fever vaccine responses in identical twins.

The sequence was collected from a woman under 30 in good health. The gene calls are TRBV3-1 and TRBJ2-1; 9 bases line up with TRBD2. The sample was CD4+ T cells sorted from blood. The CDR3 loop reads CASSERYAGGPKLNEQFF. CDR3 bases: TGTGCCAGCAGCGAAAGGTACGCGGGAGGGCCGAAGTTGAATGAGCAGTTCTTC.